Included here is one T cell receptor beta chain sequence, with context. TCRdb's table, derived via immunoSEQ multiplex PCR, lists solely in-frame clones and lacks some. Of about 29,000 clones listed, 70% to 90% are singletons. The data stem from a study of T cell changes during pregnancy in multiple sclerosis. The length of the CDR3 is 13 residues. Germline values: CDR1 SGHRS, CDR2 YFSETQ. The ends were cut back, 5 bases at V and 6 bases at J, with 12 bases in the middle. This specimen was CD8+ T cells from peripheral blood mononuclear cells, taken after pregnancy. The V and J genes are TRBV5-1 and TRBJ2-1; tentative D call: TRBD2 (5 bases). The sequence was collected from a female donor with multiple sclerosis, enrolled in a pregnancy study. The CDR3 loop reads CASRAGGSNEQFF. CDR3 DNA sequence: TGCGCCAGCAGGGCAGGAGGCTCCAATGAGCAGTTCTTC. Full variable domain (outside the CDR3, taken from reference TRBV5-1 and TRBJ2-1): KAGVTQTPRYLIKTRGQQVTLSCSPISGHRSVSWYQQTPGQGLQFLFEYFSETQRNKGNFPGRFSGRQFSNSRSEMNVSTLELGDSALYLCASRAGGSNEQFFGPGTRLTVL.